What follows are 5 T cell receptor beta chains derived from one specimen sequenced in a study of CD8+ T cells in alopecia areata. The treatment here: oral pan-JAK inhibitor, 5-10 mg twice daily. cDNA reverse transcribed from extracted RNA served as the sequencing template. Data came from immunoSEQ multiplex PCR; TCRdb stores just in-frame clones and leaves some out. Of some 180,000 clones listed, 51% are singletons. The source material was CD8+ T cells sorted from blood, sampled around week 53, from a patient treated with tofacitinib. These receptors all come from a human donor with alopecia areata.

The rearrangement joins TRBV5-1 to TRBJ1-2, with D possibly matching TRBD1 (5 bases). The germline gives CDR1 SGHRS, CDR2 YFSETQ. The CDR3 is made up of 14 amino acids. With 2 bases removed from V and 3 bases from J, the gap between germline ends came to 11 bases. CDR3 nucleotides: TGCGCCAGCAGCTTTGATGCACAGGACTATGGCTACACCTTC. Encoded protein: CASSFDAQDYGYTF.

This clone turned up a few times. The chain uses TRBV29-1 and TRBJ1-2, with TRBD1 identical over 8 bases. This CDR3 has 14 amino acids. With V trimmed by 4 bases and J by 6 bases, 10 bases remained unmatched. From germline, CDR1 is SQVTM and CDR2 ANQGSEA. The CDR3 sequence: CSVAGTGFTHGYTF. DNA of the CDR3: TGCAGCGTTGCCGGGACAGGCTTTACTCATGGCTACACCTTC.

The gene calls are TRBV4-1 and TRBJ2-7, with 7 positions matching TRBD1. The V gene's germline CDR1 is MGHRA and CDR2 YSYEKL. The ends lost 4 bases at V and 3 bases at J; junction bases unmatched: 9. The CDR3 contains 15 residues. The CDR3: CASSRWDSEHYEQYF. CDR3 DNA: TGCGCCAGCAGCCGTTGGGACAGTGAACACTACGAGCAGTACTTC.

This rearrangement joins TRBV11-2 to TRBJ1-5; D is undetermined. Germline CDR1 is SGHAT and CDR2 is FQNNGV. V was pared by 2 bases and J by 14 bases, with 13 bases between. There are 12 residues in the CDR3. CDR3 in DNA: TGTGCCAGCAGCTTATCGGGCGGGATAAAGCATTTT. Residues: CASSLSGGIKHF.

This chain connects TRBV6-5 to TRBJ1-2; maybe TRBD1 (5 bases). Germline V gene sequence: CDR1 MNHEY, CDR2 SVGAGI. The CDR3 totals 16 residues. V was shortened by 0 bases and J by 3 bases, with 14 bases between the two germline ends. In DNA, the CDR3 is TGTGCCAGCAGTTACTCGAAGGAAGGGGAGTACTATGGCTACACCTTC. It translates to CASSYSKEGEYYGYTF.